The T cell receptor (beta chain) under discussion was sequenced for a study of neurological immune-mediated disorders (dated by TCRdb to the late 2010s). Concerning the study at large: Among the roughly 35 multiple sclerosis patients, approximately 30 had relapsing-remitting MS and 3 had secondary progressive MS. The cohort comprised 68 subjects: approximately 15 HAM/TSP patients, approximately 34 multiple sclerosis patients and approximately 20 healthy controls. The study compared peripheral blood TCR-beta repertoires of HTLV-I-associated myelopathy (HAM/TSP) patients, multiple sclerosis patients and healthy controls using UMI-based sequencing. The 95 to 120 TCR-beta libraries covered PBMC samples along with longitudinal samples, technical triplicates, and paired sorted CD4+ and CD8+ T-cell subsets.

A note on this clonotype: This receptor's antigen is unknown. No base qualities exist here, and no much larger clone lies one base off it.

General conclusions and limits of the study: In phylogenetic analysis, the repertoires of 18 of 34 MS patients grouped into a cluster of related CDR3 sequences, which suggests a possible signature at the repertoire level. Expanded clones from different subjects shared no identical CDR3 amino acid sequences, which suggests that TCR-beta repertoires were private in all groups. No association of the MS cluster with clinical or MRI features was observed, and the need for larger cohorts was stated by the authors. The highest TCR clonal expansion was observed in HAM/TSP patients, whereas the lowest was observed in MS patients, even when compared with healthy controls.

cDNA synthesis used template-switch 5'RACE with a primer carrying a 10-nucleotide random unique molecular identifier tagging each TCR transcript. Every sequencing run yielded over 190 million TCR-beta sequences covering 15-18 subjects. The RNeasy kit was used to extract total RNA. The KAPA Real-time Library Amplification kit was used to amplify TCR-beta VDJ regions with primers targeting the TCR constant region and the 5'RACE anchor. Sample indexes and Illumina adaptors were added in a first PCR, after which library yield was increased in a second PCR. The roughly 650 bp TCR product was size-selected on a 2% E-gel SizeSelection system after Ampure bead purification. Library quality was checked on a Bioanalyzer, concentration was measured with Qubit, and libraries were quantified with the Kapa Library Quantification kit before pooling. Paired-end 2 x 150 bp sequencing of the libraries was performed on an Illumina HiSeq 2500. To increase sequence diversity, roughly 24-32% phiX was spiked into each library pool. Per the original workflow: Quality-filtered reads were processed with the UMI-based MiGEC pipeline, which removed over 75% of raw TCR sequences during error correction. IMGT germline references were used for aligning VDJ genes, and each clonotype was defined as a unique CDR3 amino acid sequence together with its V-J genes. Clonal expansion, Shannon diversity and CDR3 relatedness were evaluated with VDJtools (CalcPairwiseDistances, ClusterSamples), while phylogenetic trees were built in CLCbio workbench. Expanded clones were defined as having at least 8 unique UMIs, based on coefficient-of-variation modelling across technical triplicates. TCRdb took the public reads, trimmed them with fastp at Q25, ran MiXCR for clone calling and kept in-frame beta chains. Each record represents a unique CDR3 protein, reported with the most common genes and DNA among its rows. These V and J calls derive from TCRdb rather than the authors' analysis. In this sample the table shows under 70,000 distinct CDR3 sequences, more than 3% of which occur a single time. Of the sample, about 5.5% falls within the top ten clones.

CDR1 and CDR2 are read off the germline V gene as MDHEN and SYDVKM. From the cysteine through the phenylalanine, the CDR3 covers 15 amino acids. Only CDR3 DNA remains: 45 bases, in frame from the first base. V loses 4 bases of germline sequence and J loses 0 bases, and the interval between the two ends is 9 bases. For the unsorted PBMC libraries, 2 million PBMCs were stored in RNAlater at -80 degrees C until RNA extraction and were used to generate the libraries. The multiple sclerosis patients were enrolled in a US clinical protocol that evaluated disease progression with magnetic resonance imaging. PBMCs were separated from peripheral blood using Ficoll-Hypaque density gradient centrifugation and then cryopreserved in liquid nitrogen.

Sequenced material: PBMCs. The TCR sequence derives from a woman aged 45-59 years with multiple sclerosis. The sequence is built from TRBV28 and TRBJ2-2; the D region possibly corresponds to TRBD1 (5 bases align). The DNA sequence reads TGTGCCAGCAGTTCTTACAGGACGAACACCGGGGAGCTGTTTTTT. The translation is CASSSYRTNTGELFF.